The next 22 T cell receptor beta chains were all read from a single sample in a study of T cell responses to AZD1222 COVID-19 vaccine. Sequencing was performed with immunoSEQ multiplex PCR; in TCRdb, only in-frame clones are kept and a portion is missing. The profile covers about 83,000 clones, with around 88% appearing a single time and about 9.5% taken by the ten largest. Sample: peripheral blood, taken on day 0 of AZD1222 vaccination. The receptors shown here come from an adult in good health.

The V call is TRBV7-2, the J call TRBJ2-5; no definite D call. Trimming took off 1 base at V and 1 base at J, with 13 bases between the two ends. The CDR3 has 16 amino acids. The V gene's germline CDR1 is SGHTA and CDR2 FQGNSA. The CDR3 nucleotides are TGTGCCAGCAGCTTAGTAGGGTGGACGATCCAAGAGACCCAGTACTTC. Translating gives CASSLVGWTIQETQYF.

The rearrangement uses TRBV18 and TRBJ1-5; D remains ambiguous. The CDR3 has 13 amino acids. V was pared by 1 base and J by 2 bases, with 3 bases between. From germline, CDR1 is KGHSH and CDR2 LQKENI. DNA for the CDR3: TGTGCCAGCTCACCACAGGGCAATCAGCCCCAGCATTTT. It encodes CASSPQGNQPQHF. The entire variable domain, with the rest obtained from reference TRBV18 and TRBJ1-5, is as follows: NAGVMQNPRHLVRRRGQEARLRCSPMKGHSHVYWYRQLPEEGLKFMVYLQKENIIDESGMPKERFSAEFPKEGPSILRIQQVVRGDSAAYFCASSPQGNQPQHFGDGTRLSIL.

A single count supports this clone. This chain connects TRBV15 to TRBJ2-2, with D perhaps matching TRBD1 (6 bases). The CDR3 spans 15 residues. V gave up 4 bases and J gave up 3 bases, with 12 bases separating them. Germline values: CDR1 LNHNV, CDR2 YYDKDF (reference sequence). CDR3 bases: TGTGCCACCAGCATCAGGGGTAGAGACACCGGGGAGCTGTTTTTT. Its translation is CATSIRGRDTGELFF.

This chain uses TRBV15 with TRBJ2-7, with D hard to call. The germline V and J ends were trimmed by 4 bases and 5 bases, with 15 bases remaining between them. The CDR3 is 14 residues long. Per germline, CDR1 LNHNV and CDR2 YYDKDF (reference sequence). The CDR3 reads CATSTVVTGDEQYF. DNA for the CDR3: TGTGCCACCAGCACTGTAGTAACTGGGGACGAGCAGTACTTC.

This chain connects TRBV5-6 to TRBJ1-2; D call uncertain. Germline V gene data show CDR1 as SGHDT and CDR2 as YYEEEE. Trimming stripped 1 base from V and 8 bases from J, with 12 bases between. The CDR3 is made up of 13 amino acids. In nucleotides, the CDR3 is TGTGCCAGCAGCTTGAATGAGGGTTTGGGCTACACCTTC. Protein product: CASSLNEGLGYTF.

This rearrangement joins TRBV7-2 to TRBJ2-3; D ambiguous. This CDR3 has 15 residues. Germline CDR1 is SGHTA and CDR2 is FQGNSA. The germline V and J ends were trimmed by 5 bases and 1 base, with 13 bases remaining between them. CDR3 bases: TGTGCCAGCAGCCAGGCCCCTCAAGGCACAGATACGCAGTATTTT. Amino acid sequence: CASSQAPQGTDTQYF.

The rearrangement links TRBV12-3 or TRBV12-4 to TRBJ1-2, with TRBD1 as a possible D gene (5 bases). The V gene lost 5 bases and the J gene lost 1 base, with 5 bases spanning the gap. The CDR3 length is 12 residues. The CDR3 DNA is TGTGCCAGCAGTCAGGGTAACTATGGCTACACCTTC. It specifies CASSQGNYGYTF.

V is TRBV24-1 and J is TRBJ1-3; tentatively, D is TRBD1 (5 bases). V gave up 4 bases and J gave up 8 bases, with 20 bases separating them. This CDR3 region has 16 residues. Germline CDR1 and CDR2: KGHDR and SFDVKD. CDR3 amino acids: CATSDPRQGPGDTIYF. Written as DNA, the CDR3 is TGTGCCACCAGTGACCCGAGGCAGGGCCCGGGAGACACCATATATTTT.

The V call is TRBV9, the J call TRBJ2-7; unclear D gene. Trimming removed 0 bases at V and 5 bases at J, with 12 bases between. CDR1 and CDR2 (germline): SGDLS, YYNGEE. The CDR3 loop spans 14 amino acids. In DNA form, the CDR3 reads TGTGCCAGCAGCGTAGTGGGTTCACGCGACGAGCAGTACTTC. Its translation: CASSVVGSRDEQYF.

This chain connects TRBV6-2 or TRBV6-3 to TRBJ2-7; TRBD2 aligns across 8 bases. V lost 2 bases, J lost 0 bases, and 18 bases stayed unmatched. Germline V gives CDR1 MNHEY, CDR2 SVGEGT. The CDR3 loop spans 20 amino acids. This CDR3 reads CASSYILASGRNPSSYEQYF. CDR3 DNA: TGTGCCAGCAGTTACATCTTGGCTAGCGGGCGGAATCCCAGCTCCTACGAGCAGTACTTC.

The genes are TRBV29-1 and TRBJ2-7, with TRBD2 identical over 10 bases. The junction had 15 bases not matched to a gene; V was cut back by 6 bases and J by 7 bases. The V gene's germline CDR1 is SQVTM and CDR2 ANQGSEA. The CDR3 is 15 residues long. The CDR3 sequence: CSVTTQAGGPGEQYF. The CDR3 bases are TGCAGCGTAACCACACAAGCGGGGGGGCCTGGGGAGCAGTACTTC.

The V gene is TRBV6-2 or TRBV6-3, the J gene TRBJ2-1; TRBD2 agrees at 7 bases. V lost 4 bases, J lost 2 bases, and 11 bases stayed unmatched. Per the germline V gene, CDR1 is MNHEY and CDR2 is SVGEGT. This CDR3 has 17 amino acids. CDR3 in amino acids: CASSSNRLASAYNEQFF. CDR3 DNA sequence: TGTGCCAGCAGTTCCAACCGACTAGCCTCCGCCTACAATGAGCAGTTCTTC.

The chain couples TRBV5-1 to TRBJ2-1; the D gene is possibly TRBD1 (5 bases). The germline V and J ends were trimmed by 4 bases and 2 bases, with 19 bases remaining between them. The CDR3 runs 17 residues. The germline V gene encodes CDR1 SGHRS and CDR2 YFSETQ. Written as DNA, the CDR3 is TGCGCCAGCAGCCCTGTTCCACAGGTATCTGCCTACAATGAGCAGTTCTTC. This gives the protein CASSPVPQVSAYNEQFF.

The J gene is TRBJ2-5, the V gene TRBV25-1; D ambiguous. Per the germline V gene, CDR1 is MGHDK and CDR2 is SYGVNS. Trimming stripped 4 bases from V and 3 bases from J, with 9 bases between. The CDR3 covers 13 residues. Written as DNA, the CDR3 is TGTGCCAGCAGTGGGCCTTTAGAAGAGACCCAGTACTTC. It yields the protein CASSGPLEETQYF. The complete variable domain, with remaining parts taken from reference TRBV25-1 and TRBJ2-5, reads EADIYQTPRYLVIGTGKKITLECSQTMGHDKMYWYQQDPGMELHLIHYSYGVNSTEKGDLSSESTVSRIRTEHFPLTLESARPSHTSQYLCASSGPLEETQYFGPGTRLLVL.

The rearrangement links TRBV28 to TRBJ1-6, with 10 bases lining up with TRBD1. The germline CDR1 and CDR2 sequences are MDHEN and SYDVKM. The CDR3 has 15 residues. The V segment lost 3 bases and the J segment 14 bases; nucleotides outside the gene matches: 10. CDR3 residues: CASSFSGTGDRSLHF. The CDR3 DNA follows: TGTGCCAGCAGTTTCTCCGGGACAGGGGATCGGTCCCTCCACTTT.

This clone was counted a single time. This sequence joins TRBV5-5 and TRBJ2-5; maybe TRBD1 (6 bases). Germline CDR1 reads SGHKS; CDR2 reads YYEKEE (reference sequence). The CDR3 spans 15 residues. Trimming took 0 bases from V and 4 from J, leaving 13 bases between them. CDR3 in amino acids: CASSLGQVHLETQYF. In DNA form, the CDR3 reads TGTGCCAGCAGCTTGGGACAGGTGCACTTAGAGACCCAGTACTTC.

This chain's CDR3 is CASSPLGHQQFF. The CDR3 DNA reads TGTGCCAGCAGCCCCCTGGGACACCAGCAGTTCTTC. The chain uses TRBV11-2 and TRBJ2-1; weak D call: TRBD1 (6 bases). Germline V gene lookup returns CDR1 SGHAT and CDR2 FQNNGV. The CDR3 runs to 12 residues. Trimming left V 5 bases short and J 11 bases short, with 13 bases between.

About this clone itself: The same CDR3 can be traced to other DNA sequences in this sample. This rearrangement joins TRBV27 to TRBJ1-5; no clear D. The CDR3 covers 12 residues. The germline V and J ends were trimmed by 2 bases and 6 bases, with 5 bases remaining between them. Germline V gene sequence: CDR1 MNHEY, CDR2 SMNVEV (reference sequence). The CDR3 coding sequence is TGTGCCAGCAGTTTACTGGGTCAGCCCCAGCATTTT. Encoded protein: CASSLLGQPQHF.

The rearrangement links TRBV29-1 to TRBJ2-7, with a weak D call TRBD2 (6 bases). V was cut by 4 bases and J by 0 bases, with 13 bases left in between. The V gene's germline CDR1 is SQVTM and CDR2 ANQGSEA. The CDR3 runs 14 residues. Written as DNA, the CDR3 is TGCAGCGTTGGGGTCGGGGGAAGCTCCTACGAGCAGTACTTC. Translating gives CSVGVGGSSYEQYF.

The chain carries TRBV3-1 (or the pseudogene TRBV3-2) and TRBJ2-1; D gene uncertain. V lost 6 bases to trimming and J lost 1 base, with 16 bases between them. The CDR3 loop spans 16 amino acids. CDR1 and CDR2 (germline): LGHDT, YNNKEL (reference sequence). The CDR3: CASSLGKSRSYNEQFF. In DNA form, the CDR3 reads TGTGCCAGCAGTCTGGGAAAGTCAAGGTCCTACAATGAGCAGTTCTTC.

The chain has TRBV28 and TRBJ1-1, with D possibly being TRBD1 (5 bases). The CDR3 has 13 residues. CDR1 is MDHEN, CDR2 SYDVKM, per germline. With 6 bases removed from V and 7 bases from J, the gap between germline ends came to 15 bases. CDR3 region: CASRFQGRVEAFF. Here the CDR3 DNA reads TGTGCCAGCAGGTTTCAGGGACGCGTTGAAGCTTTCTTT.

This chain connects TRBV4-2 to TRBJ1-5, with 7 bases fitting TRBD1. Germline CDR1 reads LGHNA; CDR2 reads YNFKEQ. The CDR3 loop spans 16 amino acids. The junction had 7 bases not matched to a gene; V was cut back by 2 bases and J by 3 bases. CDR3 DNA: TGTGCCAGCAGCCAACTGGACAGGTCTGCCAATCAGCCCCAGCATTTT. Its protein is CASSQLDRSANQPQHF.